This paragraph reports one T cell receptor beta chain. Its antigen is not identified. The record originates from a study of OX40 agonist ivuxolimab in advanced cancers. Study-wide points: Both blood CD4+ and CD8+ T cells showed clonal growth by week 6 at 0.1 to 3.0 mg/kg. In CD8+ T cells, expanded clones were on average more numerous than in CD4+.

The investigators sampled blood at baseline, at cycle 4 day 1, and at cycle 7 day 1. Sequencing used immunoSEQ multiplex PCR; TCRdb keeps in-frame clones, though not all of them. The data show some 100,000 clones, over 75% seen once. The CDR3 consists of 15 residues. The germline V and J ends were trimmed by 0 bases and 2 bases, with 13 bases remaining between them. Germline assignment: CDR1 GTSNPN and CDR2 SVGIG (reference sequence). This sequence was found in an adult with an advanced solid tumor such as melanoma, head and neck, liver or kidney cancer. The chain is built from TRBV30 and TRBJ1-2; maybe TRBD1 (6 bases). The sample here was CD4+ or CD8+ T cells sorted from blood, taken in a trial of the OX40 agonist ivuxolimab. The CDR3 protein is CAWSVWAGANYGYTF. In DNA, the CDR3 is TGTGCCTGGAGTGTATGGGCAGGGGCCAACTATGGCTACACCTTC.